This is a list of T cell receptor beta chains from one sample in a study of CD8 T cells in Susac syndrome. In TCRdb, the immunoSEQ multiplex PCR reads were re-called with MiXCR into one record per CDR3 protein. The sample consists of 73,000 or so distinct CDR3 sequences, roughly 95% of them appearing once. Source material: CD8+ T cells from PBMCs. All receptors derive from a human donor with multiple sclerosis. Both conserved end residues are part of each CDR3. Fields, in order: clone size, D gene, CDR3 length, J gene, V gene, CDR3 DNA, CDR3 protein. D genes are given only for firm matches. Not all rows give a size; the values are once, few, many and, for expanded clones, a class.

size: few; D: -; length: 13; J: TRBJ2-7; V: TRBV27; DNA: TGTGCCAGCAGTTTATCCGGCTCCTACGAGCAGTACTTC; CDR3: CASSLSGSYEQYF
size: -; D: -; length: 17; J: TRBJ1-1; V: TRBV12-3/TRBV12-4; DNA: TGTGCCAGCAGGACCGGACGGAGAGGGGTAATGAACACTGAAGCTTTCTTT; CDR3: CASRTGRRGVMNTEAFF
size: -; D: TRBD1; length: 13; J: TRBJ2-7; V: TRBV20-1; DNA: TGCGGGGGGGGACAGGGATTGTCCTACGAGCAGTACTTC; CDR3: CGGGQGLSYEQYF
size: once; D: -; length: 12; J: TRBJ1-1; V: TRBV6-5; DNA: TGTGCCAGCAGTTACTCAGCCTCTGAAGCTTTCTTT; CDR3: CASSYSASEAFF
size: -; D: -; length: 14; J: TRBJ2-2; V: TRBV5-4; DNA: TGTGCCAGCAGCTTGTTTGGGAGCACCGGGGAGCTGTTTTTT; CDR3: CASSLFGSTGELFF
size: -; D: TRBD1; length: 15; J: TRBJ1-4; V: TRBV29-1; DNA: TGCAGCGCTGAACTGACAGGGGAATTCGAGGAAAAACTGTTTTTT; CDR3: CSAELTGEFEEKLFF
size: few; D: -; length: 13; J: TRBJ2-5; V: TRBV5-5; DNA: TGTGCCAGCAGCTCTGACATCGAAGAGACCCAGTACTTC; CDR3: CASSSDIEETQYF
size: few; D: TRBD2; length: 13; J: TRBJ2-1; V: TRBV12-3/TRBV12-4; DNA: TGTGCCAGCAGTTTGGGAGGGTACAATGAGCAGTTCTTC; CDR3: CASSLGGYNEQFF
size: -; D: TRBD1; length: 14; J: TRBJ2-5; V: TRBV7-3; DNA: TGTGCCAGCAGCCCGACAGGGGAGGCAGAGACCCAGTACTTC; CDR3: CASSPTGEAETQYF
size: once; D: -; length: 13; J: TRBJ2-5; V: TRBV7-2; DNA: TGTGCCATCCTACTGGTGGGAGGAGAGACCCAGTACTTC; CDR3: CAILLVGGETQYF
size: -; D: -; length: 16; J: TRBJ1-1; V: TRBV29-1; DNA: TGCAGCGTTGAAGGAGGGGACCTGAGAGAGTTTACTGAAGCTTTCTTT; CDR3: CSVEGGDLREFTEAFF
size: few; D: TRBD1; length: 14; J: TRBJ2-7; V: TRBV2; DNA: TGTGCCAGCCTTCAGGGACAGAGCTCCTACGAGCAGTACTTC; CDR3: CASLQGQSSYEQYF
size: -; D: TRBD2; length: 13; J: TRBJ2-7; V: TRBV12-3/TRBV12-4; DNA: TGTGCCAGCAGTTCTAGCGGTAACTACGAGCAGTACTTC; CDR3: CASSSSGNYEQYF
size: once; D: -; length: 13; J: TRBJ1-1; V: TRBV13; DNA: TGTGCCAGCAGCTCGGGCCCGGGCACTGAAGCTTTCTTT; CDR3: CASSSGPGTEAFF
size: -; D: -; length: 11; J: TRBJ1-2; V: TRBV29-1; DNA: TGCAGCGTTGATCCAGGGAATGGCTACACCTTC; CDR3: CSVDPGNGYTF
size: -; D: -; length: 12; J: TRBJ2-7; V: TRBV20-1; DNA: TGCAGTGCTACAGGGCTAAACTACGAGCAGTACTTC; CDR3: CSATGLNYEQYF
size: -; D: TRBD2; length: 20; J: TRBJ2-3; V: TRBV11-2; DNA: TGTGCCAGCAGCACCCCAGCGGGGGGCGCCGAACCATTAAGCACAGATACGCAGTATTTT; CDR3: CASSTPAGGAEPLSTDTQYF
size: once; D: -; length: 10; J: TRBJ2-7; V: TRBV29-1; DNA: TGCAGCGTTCTTGGCTACGAGCAGTACTTC; CDR3: CSVLGYEQYF
size: once; D: -; length: 14; J: TRBJ2-7; V: TRBV2; DNA: TGTGCCAGCTTTAGGCCGGGGGTTCTCTACGAGCAGTACTTC; CDR3: CASFRPGVLYEQYF
size: -; D: -; length: 15; J: TRBJ1-2; V: TRBV12-3/TRBV12-4; DNA: TGTGCCAGCAGTTTAGCCCCGGGCAGGGGAGATGGCTACACCTTC; CDR3: CASSLAPGRGDGYTF
size: few; D: TRBD1; length: 13; J: TRBJ2-7; V: TRBV29-1; DNA: TGCAGCGTGTCTGATTGGACAGGCTACGAGCAGTACTTC; CDR3: CSVSDWTGYEQYF
size: -; D: -; length: 17; J: TRBJ1-4; V: TRBV5-4; DNA: TGTGCCAGCAGCACCGGACCACCTAGCGCAACTAATGAAAAACTGTTTTTT; CDR3: CASSTGPPSATNEKLFF
size: once; D: -; length: 18; J: TRBJ2-5; V: TRBV12-3/TRBV12-4; DNA: TGTGCCAGCACCGGGGTCCCCCTGCAGGGGGGACACCAAGAGACCCAGTACTTC; CDR3: CASTGVPLQGGHQETQYF
size: -; D: -; length: 15; J: TRBJ2-7; V: TRBV5-4; DNA: TGTGCCAGCAGCCGGAGTTGGCAGGGGCCGAACGAGCAGTACTTC; CDR3: CASSRSWQGPNEQYF
size: -; D: -; length: 10; J: TRBJ2-5; V: TRBV2; DNA: TGTGCCAGCAGTGGTGATTTACAGTACTTC; CDR3: CASSGDLQYF
size: once; D: TRBD2; length: 16; J: TRBJ2-2; V: TRBV2; DNA: TGTGCCAGCAGTGAAAGAGCGGGACGAAACACCGGGGAGCTGTTTTTT; CDR3: CASSERAGRNTGELFF
size: -; D: -; length: 11; J: TRBJ1-1; V: TRBV19; DNA: TGTGCCAGTAGTATAGTCACTGAAGCTTTCTTT; CDR3: CASSIVTEAFF
size: -; D: TRBD2; length: 16; J: TRBJ2-2; V: TRBV27; DNA: TGTGCCATACGAAGGGGCGGGAGGGCAAACACCGGGGAGCTGTTTTTT; CDR3: CAIRRGGRANTGELFF
size: -; D: TRBD1; length: 14; J: TRBJ2-5; V: TRBV29-1; DNA: TGCAGCGTTGAATCCTCCGACAGGGTGGGGACCCAGTACTTC; CDR3: CSVESSDRVGTQYF
size: -; D: -; length: 13; J: TRBJ1-1; V: TRBV5-1; DNA: TGCGCCAGCAGCTTGGGGACAAACACTGAAGCTTTCTTT; CDR3: CASSLGTNTEAFF
size: -; D: -; length: 15; J: TRBJ1-5; V: TRBV2; DNA: TGTGCCAGCAGGGAGACAGCCTCTAGCAATCAGCCCCAGCATTTT; CDR3: CASRETASSNQPQHF
size: -; D: TRBD2; length: 15; J: TRBJ2-1; V: TRBV3-1; DNA: TGTGCCAGCAGCCAACGGACTAGCGGCTACAATGAGCAGTTCTTC; CDR3: CASSQRTSGYNEQFF
size: -; D: -; length: 19; J: TRBJ2-1; V: TRBV9; DNA: TGTGCCAGCAGCGTAGATATTCCCCCTCGAGGGAGTGATAAAAATGAGCAGTTCTTC; CDR3: CASSVDIPPRGSDKNEQFF
size: -; D: -; length: 14; J: TRBJ2-2; V: TRBV6-2/TRBV6-3; DNA: TGTGCCAGCAGTCCCATGGCCTCGGCCGGGGAGCTGTTTTTT; CDR3: CASSPMASAGELFF
size: -; D: -; length: 14; J: TRBJ1-2; V: TRBV7-9; DNA: TGTGCCAGCAGCTTCCGGACCGAAAACTATGGCTACACCTTC; CDR3: CASSFRTENYGYTF
size: -; D: -; length: 15; J: TRBJ2-7; V: TRBV10-3; DNA: TGTGCCATCAGTCAGAGGGACGGGGAGTCCTACGAGCAGTACTTC; CDR3: CAISQRDGESYEQYF
size: -; D: -; length: 14; J: TRBJ1-2; V: TRBV27; DNA: TGTGCCAGCAGTTTATCGAGCGGATACTATGGCTACACCTTC; CDR3: CASSLSSGYYGYTF
size: -; D: -; length: 15; J: TRBJ1-1; V: TRBV12-3/TRBV12-4; DNA: TGTGCCAGCAGTTTAGATCAGGGGCCTAACACTGAAGCTTTCTTT; CDR3: CASSLDQGPNTEAFF
size: -; D: TRBD2; length: 15; J: TRBJ2-7; V: TRBV6-5; DNA: TGTGCCAGCAGTTACCCGGGACTAGCGGGAGACGAGCAGTACTTC; CDR3: CASSYPGLAGDEQYF
size: -; D: -; length: 14; J: TRBJ2-4; V: TRBV6-5; DNA: TGTGCCAGCAGTTATATTCAGGGCTTAAACATTCAGTACTTC; CDR3: CASSYIQGLNIQYF
size: -; D: TRBD1; length: 15; J: TRBJ1-2; V: TRBV7-8; DNA: TGTGCCAGCAGCCCGGGACAGGGGAGCAACTATGGCTACACCTTC; CDR3: CASSPGQGSNYGYTF
size: -; D: -; length: 15; J: TRBJ2-1; V: TRBV4-1; DNA: TGCGCCAGCAGCCAAGTGGGGGCGATTAGCAATGAGCAGTTCTTC; CDR3: CASSQVGAISNEQFF
size: -; D: -; length: 13; J: TRBJ2-1; V: TRBV29-1; DNA: TGCAGCCACCTTAGGGACCACTACAATGAGCAGTTCTTC; CDR3: CSHLRDHYNEQFF
size: few; D: -; length: 14; J: TRBJ1-1; V: TRBV18; DNA: TGTGCCAGCTCAACGCCAGGGATGGCCACTGAAGCTTTCTTT; CDR3: CASSTPGMATEAFF
size: -; D: -; length: 15; J: TRBJ2-7; V: TRBV18; DNA: TGTGCCAGCTCACCACCGTTAGGATTAACCTACGAGCAGTACTTC; CDR3: CASSPPLGLTYEQYF
size: -; D: -; length: 14; J: TRBJ2-3; V: TRBV27; DNA: TGTGCCAGCAGTTGGGCAGGGAGCACAGATACGCAGTATTTT; CDR3: CASSWAGSTDTQYF